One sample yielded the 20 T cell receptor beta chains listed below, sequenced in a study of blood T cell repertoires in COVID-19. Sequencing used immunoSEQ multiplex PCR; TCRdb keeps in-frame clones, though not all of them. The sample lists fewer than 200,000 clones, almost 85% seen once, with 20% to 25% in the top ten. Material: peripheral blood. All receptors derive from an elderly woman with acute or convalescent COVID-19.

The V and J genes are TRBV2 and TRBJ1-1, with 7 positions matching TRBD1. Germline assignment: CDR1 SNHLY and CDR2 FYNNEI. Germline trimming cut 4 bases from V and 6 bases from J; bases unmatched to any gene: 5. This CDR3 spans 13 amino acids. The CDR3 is CASSGQGRAEAFF. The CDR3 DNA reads TGTGCCAGCAGTGGACAGGGTCGCGCTGAAGCTTTCTTT.

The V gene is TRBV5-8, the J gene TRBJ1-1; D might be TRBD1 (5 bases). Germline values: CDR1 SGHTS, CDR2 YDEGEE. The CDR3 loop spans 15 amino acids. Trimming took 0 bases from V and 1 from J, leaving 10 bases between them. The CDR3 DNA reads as TGTGCCAGCAGCTTGGGCAAGGGGCGGAACACTGAAGCTTTCTTT. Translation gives CASSLGKGRNTEAFF.

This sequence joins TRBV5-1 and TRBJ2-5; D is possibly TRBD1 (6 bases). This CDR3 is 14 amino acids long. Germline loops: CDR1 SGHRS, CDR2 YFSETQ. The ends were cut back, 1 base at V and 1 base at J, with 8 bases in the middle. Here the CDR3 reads CASSLLGAQETQYF. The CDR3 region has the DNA TGCGCCAGCAGCTTGTTGGGGGCCCAAGAGACCCAGTACTTC. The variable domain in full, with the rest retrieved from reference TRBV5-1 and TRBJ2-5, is KAGVTQTPRYLIKTRGQQVTLSCSPISGHRSVSWYQQTPGQGLQFLFEYFSETQRNKGNFPGRFSGRQFSNSRSEMNVSTLELGDSALYLCASSLLGAQETQYFGPGTRLLVL.

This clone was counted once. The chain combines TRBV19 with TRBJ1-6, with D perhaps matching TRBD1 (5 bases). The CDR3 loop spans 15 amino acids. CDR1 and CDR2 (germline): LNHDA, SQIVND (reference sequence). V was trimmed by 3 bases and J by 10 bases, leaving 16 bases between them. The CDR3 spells CASSIRRGVNSPLHF. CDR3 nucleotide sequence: TGTGCCAGTAGTATCCGGCGGGGGGTGAACTCACCCCTCCACTTT.

CDR3 sequence: CASSLGGHTEAFF. DNA of the CDR3: TGCGCCAGCAGCTTAGGAGGTCACACTGAAGCTTTCTTT. The rearrangement joins TRBV5-1 to TRBJ1-1, with D uncertain. Trimming took off 2 bases at V and 3 bases at J, with 8 bases between the two ends. The CDR3 runs to 13 residues. Germline V gene lookup returns CDR1 SGHRS and CDR2 YFSETQ.

The CDR3 DNA sequence: TGCGCCAGCAGCTTGGTCCAGGGGGCGATCGGGGAGCTGTTTTTT. This codes for CASSLVQGAIGELFF. This chain links TRBV5-1 with TRBJ2-2, with TRBD1 matching over 8 bases. This CDR3 region has 15 residues. Germline assignment: CDR1 SGHRS and CDR2 YFSETQ. J lost 7 bases, V lost 0 bases, and 5 bases had no gene match.

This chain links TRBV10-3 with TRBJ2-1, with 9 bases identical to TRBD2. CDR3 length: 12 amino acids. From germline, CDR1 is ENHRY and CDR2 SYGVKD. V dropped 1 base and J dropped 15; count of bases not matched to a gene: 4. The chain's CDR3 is CAISELSGRRFF. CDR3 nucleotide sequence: TGTGCCATCAGTGAGTTGAGCGGGAGGCGGTTCTTC.

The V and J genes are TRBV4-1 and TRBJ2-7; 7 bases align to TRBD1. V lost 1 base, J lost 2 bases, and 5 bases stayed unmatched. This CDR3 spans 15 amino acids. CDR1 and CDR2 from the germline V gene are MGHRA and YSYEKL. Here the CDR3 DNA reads TGCGCCAGCAGCCAAGGAGGGACAGCTACCTACGAGCAGTACTTC. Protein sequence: CASSQGGTATYEQYF.

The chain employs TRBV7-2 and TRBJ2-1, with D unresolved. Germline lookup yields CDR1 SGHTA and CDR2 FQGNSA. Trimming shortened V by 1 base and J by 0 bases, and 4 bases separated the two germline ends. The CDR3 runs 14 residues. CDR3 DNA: TGTGCCAGCAGCTTAGAGAGCTCCTACAATGAGCAGTTCTTC. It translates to CASSLESSYNEQFF.

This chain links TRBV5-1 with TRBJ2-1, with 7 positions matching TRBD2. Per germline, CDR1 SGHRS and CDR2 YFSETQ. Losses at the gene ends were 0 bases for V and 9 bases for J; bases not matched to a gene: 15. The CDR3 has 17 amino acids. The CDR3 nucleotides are TGCGCCAGCAGCTTGGTGGGTGGGAGGGCCGCACTCGGTGAGCAGTTCTTC. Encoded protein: CASSLVGGRAALGEQFF.

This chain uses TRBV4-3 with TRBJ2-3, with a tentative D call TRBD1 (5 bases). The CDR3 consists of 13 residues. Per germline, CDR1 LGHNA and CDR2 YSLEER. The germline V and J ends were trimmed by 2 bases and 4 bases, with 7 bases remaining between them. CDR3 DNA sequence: TGCGCCAGCAGCCAACTAGGGGCAGATACGCAGTATTTT. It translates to CASSQLGADTQYF.

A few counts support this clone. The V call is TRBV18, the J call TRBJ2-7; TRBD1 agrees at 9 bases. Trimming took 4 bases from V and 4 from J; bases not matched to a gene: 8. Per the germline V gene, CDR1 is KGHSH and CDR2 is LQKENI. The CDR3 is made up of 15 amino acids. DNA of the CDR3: TGTGCCAGCTCACTCCGGGGGACAGGGCGATACGAGCAGTACTTC. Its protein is CASSLRGTGRYEQYF. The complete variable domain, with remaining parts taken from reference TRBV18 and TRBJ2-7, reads NAGVMQNPRHLVRRRGQEARLRCSPMKGHSHVYWYRQLPEEGLKFMVYLQKENIIDESGMPKERFSAEFPKEGPSILRIQQVVRGDSAAYFCASSLRGTGRYEQYFGPGTRLTVT.

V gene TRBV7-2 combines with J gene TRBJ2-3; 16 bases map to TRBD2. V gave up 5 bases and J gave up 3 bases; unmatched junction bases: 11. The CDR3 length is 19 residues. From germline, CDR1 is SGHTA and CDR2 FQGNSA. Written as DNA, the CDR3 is TGTGCCAGCAGCGACACGCCGGGACTAGCGGGAGGGGAGACAGATACGCAGTATTTT. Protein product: CASSDTPGLAGGETDTQYF.

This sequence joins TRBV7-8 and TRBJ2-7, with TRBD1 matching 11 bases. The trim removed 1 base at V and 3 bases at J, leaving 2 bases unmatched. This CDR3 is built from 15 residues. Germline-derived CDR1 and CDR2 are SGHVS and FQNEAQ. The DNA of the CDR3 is TGTGCCAGCAGCTTAGAGGGGACAGGGGGCTACGAGCAGTACTTC. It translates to CASSLEGTGGYEQYF.

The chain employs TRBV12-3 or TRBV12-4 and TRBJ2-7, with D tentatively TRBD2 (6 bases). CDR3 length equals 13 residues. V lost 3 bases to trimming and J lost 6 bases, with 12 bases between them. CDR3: CASSFTGVLEQYF. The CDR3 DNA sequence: TGTGCCAGCAGTTTCACGGGAGTACTCGAGCAGTACTTC.

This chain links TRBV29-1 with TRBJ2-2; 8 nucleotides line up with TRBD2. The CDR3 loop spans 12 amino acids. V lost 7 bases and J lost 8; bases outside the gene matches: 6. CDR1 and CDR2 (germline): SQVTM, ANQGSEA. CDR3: CSGGLAGGELFF. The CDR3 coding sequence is TGCAGCGGCGGACTAGCTGGAGGGGAGCTGTTTTTT.

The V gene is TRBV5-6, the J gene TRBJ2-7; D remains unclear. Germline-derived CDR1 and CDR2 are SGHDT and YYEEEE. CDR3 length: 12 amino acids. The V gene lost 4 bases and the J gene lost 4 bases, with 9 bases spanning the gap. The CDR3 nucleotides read TGTGCCAGCAGCGTCTTAGCTTACGAGCAGTACTTC. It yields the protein CASSVLAYEQYF.

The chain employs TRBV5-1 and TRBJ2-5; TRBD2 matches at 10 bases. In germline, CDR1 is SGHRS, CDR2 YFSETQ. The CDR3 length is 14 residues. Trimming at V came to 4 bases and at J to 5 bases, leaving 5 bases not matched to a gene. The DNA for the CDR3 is TGCGCCAGCAGCGGAGCGGGGGGGCGTGAGACCCAGTACTTC. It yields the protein CASSGAGGRETQYF.

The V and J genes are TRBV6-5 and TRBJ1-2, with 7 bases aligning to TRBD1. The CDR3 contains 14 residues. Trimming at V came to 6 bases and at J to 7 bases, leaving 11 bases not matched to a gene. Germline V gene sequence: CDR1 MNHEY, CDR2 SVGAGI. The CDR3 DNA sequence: TGTGCCAGCAGGGGGGTTGGGACAGCTGTTGGCTACACCTTC. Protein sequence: CASRGVGTAVGYTF.

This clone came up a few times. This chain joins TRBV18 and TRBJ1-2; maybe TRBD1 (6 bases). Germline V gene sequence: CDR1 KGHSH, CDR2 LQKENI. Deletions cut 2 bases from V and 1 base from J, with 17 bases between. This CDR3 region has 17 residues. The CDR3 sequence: CASSPGQSSRLNYGYTF. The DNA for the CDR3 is TGTGCCAGCTCACCAGGACAGTCCTCCCGTCTTAACTATGGCTACACCTTC.